The 17 T cell receptor beta chains listed next were all sequenced from one sample in a study of OX40 agonist ivuxolimab in advanced cancers. Receptor libraries were prepared by the immunoSEQ multiplex PCR assay. TCRdb stores this immuneACCESS table with in-frame sequences only. Part of the clones is absent; in the studies checked, under half of the shortfall reflects unresolved V genes, and no reason is known for the rest. The table for this sample lists under 25,000 clones; about 70% of them were counted only once. Roughly a third of the sample is held by the ten biggest clonotypes. Source: CD4+ or CD8+ T cells sorted from blood, taken in a trial of the OX40 agonist ivuxolimab. These receptors came from an adult with an advanced solid tumor such as melanoma, head and neck, liver or kidney cancer.

On this clone: Relative to the germline gene, one junction end is altered; a read error may explain this. The chain uses TRBV29-1 and TRBJ2-5, with D perhaps matching TRBD2 (6 bases). CDR1 is SQVTM, CDR2 ANQGSEA, per germline. There are 17 residues in the CDR3. The CDR3 region has the DNA TGCAGCGTGGAAGGGTTTTCGTGGCGGGGAAGTCAAGAGACCCAGTACTTC. This encodes CSVEGFSWRGSQETQYF.

The chain links TRBV5-8 to TRBJ1-2; D is perhaps TRBD1 (6 bases). V was trimmed by 1 base and J by 6 bases, leaving 19 bases between them. Germline values: CDR1 SGHTS, CDR2 YDEGEE. The CDR3 spans 16 residues. CDR3 in DNA: TGTGCCAGCAGCTTGCAGGGGACGGCGGGGCTAGATGGCTACACCTTC. This codes for CASSLQGTAGLDGYTF. The variable domain in full, completed from reference TRBV5-8 and TRBJ1-2, reads EAGVTQSPTHLIKTRGQQATLRCSPISGHTSVYWYQQALGLGLQFLLWYDEGEERNRGNFPPRFSGRQFPNYSSELNVNALELEDSALYLCASSLQGTAGLDGYTFGSGTRLTVV.

The chain couples TRBV27 to TRBJ1-5; TRBD1 might be the D (6 bases). Germline V gene lookup returns CDR1 MNHEY and CDR2 SMNVEV (reference sequence). This CDR3 region has 14 residues. V lost 3 bases to trimming and J lost 3 bases, with 9 bases between them. CDR3 residues: CASSFQGNNQPQHF. Here the CDR3 DNA reads TGTGCCAGCAGTTTTCAGGGGAACAATCAGCCCCAGCATTTT.

This rearrangement joins TRBV6-5 to TRBJ1-6; D remains unclear. Trimming took 0 bases from V and 6 from J, leaving 9 bases between them. The CDR3 runs 15 residues. CDR1 is MNHEY, CDR2 SVGAGI, per germline. DNA for the CDR3: TGTGCCAGCAGTTACTCGGAGGGTTCTAATTCACCCCTCCACTTT. Encoded protein: CASSYSEGSNSPLHF.

This clone was seen only once. The chain is built from TRBV5-4 and TRBJ1-2; D is unresolved. CDR3 size: 13 residues. Germline V lookup: CDR1 SGHNT, CDR2 YYREEE (reference sequence). Trimming pared 2 bases from V and 0 bases from J, leaving 5 bases between. In DNA form, the CDR3 reads TGTGCCAGCAGCTTAACAGCTAACTATGGCTACACCTTC. Protein product: CASSLTANYGYTF.

This clone was counted once. The chain joins TRBV19 to TRBJ1-1, with a possible D match to TRBD1 (5 bases). The CDR3 contains 14 residues. CDR1 is LNHDA and CDR2 is SQIVND in the germline V gene (reference sequence). V was pared by 2 bases and J by 4 bases, with 11 bases between. The CDR3 sequence: CASSINSGGTEAFF. CDR3 DNA sequence: TGTGCCAGTAGTATAAACAGCGGGGGCACTGAAGCTTTCTTT. Based on the CDR3 plus reference TRBV19 and TRBJ1-1, the full variable domain is DGGITQSPKYLFRKEGQNVTLSCEQNLNHDAMYWYRQDPGQGLRLIYYSQIVNDFQKGDIAEGYSVSREKKESFPLTVTSAQKNPTAFYLCASSINSGGTEAFFGQGTRLTVV.

The rearrangement links TRBV9 to TRBJ2-1; maybe TRBD2 (6 bases). The germline gives CDR1 SGDLS, CDR2 YYNGEE. This CDR3 has 16 amino acids. V gave up 3 bases and J gave up 8 bases, with 21 bases separating them. The CDR3 nucleotides read TGTGCCAGCAGCGCCTTCCGGGACCCGCGGGGCGATGAGCAGTTCTTC. Protein product: CASSAFRDPRGDEQFF. Using reference TRBV9 and TRBJ2-1 for the parts outside the CDR3, the full variable domain is DSGVTQTPKHLITATGQRVTLRCSPRSGDLSVYWYQQSLDQGLQFLIQYYNGEERAKGNILERFSAQQFPDLHSELNLSSLELGDSALYFCASSAFRDPRGDEQFFGPGTRLTVL.

This clone appeared once. The chain employs TRBV9 and TRBJ2-5; D unclear. CDR3 length: 15 amino acids. Per the germline V gene, CDR1 is SGDLS and CDR2 is YYNGEE. Trimming cost V 0 bases and J 5 bases, with 14 bases left between them. CDR3 DNA sequence: TGTGCCAGCAGCGTAGCGGAATCCTACGGGGAGACCCAGTACTTC. As protein: CASSVAESYGETQYF.

V usage is TRBV11-2 and J usage is TRBJ2-5; D tentatively fits TRBD1 or TRBD2 (5 bases each). CDR1 and CDR2 from the germline V gene are SGHAT and FQNNGV. The CDR3 covers 15 residues. V lost 2 bases and J lost 4, with 14 bases in between. This chain's CDR3 is CASSLIGASLETQYF. The CDR3 bases are TGTGCCAGCAGCTTAATCGGGGCTAGCTTAGAGACCCAGTACTTC.

The chain combines TRBV6-5 with TRBJ1-3, with TRBD1 as a possible D gene (5 bases). The CDR3 spans 16 residues. V was pared by 4 bases and J by 4 bases, with 17 bases between. CDR1 and CDR2 (germline): MNHEY, SVGAGI. CDR3: CASSSGPGTPGNTIYF. CDR3 nucleotides: TGTGCCAGCAGTTCCGGCCCGGGGACCCCCGGAAACACCATATATTTT.

The V gene is TRBV15, the J gene TRBJ2-1; a possible D gene is TRBD2 (5 bases). V lost 4 bases, J lost 2 bases, and 15 bases lay in between. Germline lookup yields CDR1 LNHNV and CDR2 YYDKDF (reference sequence). The CDR3 runs to 16 residues. This chain's CDR3 is CATSKERTPPYNEQFF. The CDR3 region has the DNA TGTGCCACCAGCAAAGAAAGGACTCCCCCCTACAATGAGCAGTTCTTC.

This clone has a handful of counts. This chain joins TRBV7-9 and TRBJ2-2, with D possibly matching TRBD1 (5 bases). The CDR3 has 15 residues. The V end was cut by 1 base, the J end by 5 bases, with 11 bases between. Germline V gives CDR1 SEHNR, CDR2 FQNEAQ (reference sequence). The CDR3 is CASSLGSPGTGELFF. In DNA form, the CDR3 reads TGTGCCAGCAGCTTAGGGAGCCCAGGGACCGGGGAGCTGTTTTTT.

The V and J genes are TRBV7-8 and TRBJ1-2, with 9 bases aligning to TRBD1. In germline, CDR1 is SGHVS, CDR2 FQNEAQ. With V trimmed by 1 base and J by 8 bases, 11 bases remained unmatched. The CDR3 consists of 16 residues. The DNA for the CDR3 is TGTGCCAGCAGCTTAGGCCCCGGGACAGGGTTCAGGGGCTACACCTTC. As protein: CASSLGPGTGFRGYTF.

The genes are TRBV19 and TRBJ2-7, with no clear D. The CDR3 has 12 residues. Germline V CDR1 and CDR2: LNHDA, SQIVND (reference sequence). V dropped 1 base and J dropped 3 bases, with 4 bases sitting between them. DNA for the CDR3: TGTGCCAGTAGTATAGGCAGCTACGAGCAGTACTTC. Protein sequence: CASSIGSYEQYF.

CDR3 amino acids: CASSGQGGPGELFF. Here the CDR3 DNA reads TGTGCCAGCAGCGGACAGGGGGGTCCCGGGGAGCTGTTTTTT. This chain uses TRBV2 with TRBJ2-2, with 10 bases matching TRBD1. This CDR3 spans 14 amino acids. The V gene's germline CDR1 is SNHLY and CDR2 FYNNEI. With 6 bases clipped from V and 6 bases from J, the junction kept 4 bases outside the gene matches.

This chain joins TRBV4-3 and TRBJ1-1; possibly TRBD1 for D (5 bases). The CDR3 has 14 amino acids. Germline-derived CDR1 and CDR2 are LGHNA and YSLEER. V lost 2 bases, J lost 3 bases, and 10 bases lay in between. CDR3 residues: CASSQPGGDTEAFF. CDR3 DNA: TGCGCCAGCAGCCAACCCGGGGGGGACACTGAAGCTTTCTTT.

The CDR3 DNA is TGTGCTAGTGGTTTGGTACCCACAGGGAGAGCCTATGGCTACACCTTC. It yields the protein CASGLVPTGRAYGYTF. The gene calls are TRBV12-5 and TRBJ1-2, with a tentative D call TRBD1 (6 bases). The CDR3 sequence is 16 residues long. V lost 0 bases, J lost 4 bases, and 15 bases lay in between. CDR1 and CDR2 from the germline V gene are LGHNT and FRNRAP.